The present T cell receptor (beta chain) was sequenced within a study of T-cell reconstitution after alpha-beta-depleted transplantation in children. For TCRbeta, the library was prepared with unique molecular identifiers. MiXCR, run by TCRdb on the PCR reads, gives a single entry per CDR3 protein. The sample records nearly 350,000 distinct CDR3 sequences, around 16% being singletons. Germline V gene lookup returns CDR1 SGHAT and CDR2 FQNNGV. The CDR3 loop spans 12 amino acids. V was trimmed by 4 bases and J by 8 bases, leaving 8 bases between them. This TCR was sampled from a male patient between 2 and 15 years old who had a stem cell transplant for acute lymphoblastic leukemia, so the T cells may come from the graft donor. This chain joins TRBV11-2 and TRBJ2-2, with D unresolved. Here the sequenced sample was PBMCs, mostly from graft donor cells, taken 360 days after TCRalphabeta/CD19-depleted stem cell transplant. CDR3 in DNA: TGTGCCAGCAGCTCTTTGGGGGGGGAGCTGTTTTTT. Amino acid sequence: CASSSLGGELFF.